This T cell receptor (beta chain) originates from a study of T cells in localized non-small cell lung cancer. The protocol was immunoSEQ multiplex PCR, while the TCRdb copy is restricted to in-frame clones and leaves out a portion. The sample carries some 37,000 clones, around nine tenths recorded once. As regards this clone: Its specificity is not known.

Overall study results and limits: A median of around 60 clones ranked among the top 100 in tumor appeared in adjacent lung. Analysis by sequencing included only one tumor region, so heterogeneity remains possible.

The receptor comes from a woman aged 35-75 years with stage I lung adenocarcinoma. Sequencing used peripheral blood, obtained before any cancer treatment.

The CDR3 nucleotides are TGCGCCTCAACCCAGGGAGGGTCCTACGAGCAGTACTTC. As protein: CASTQGGSYEQYF. The V call is TRBV5-1, the J call TRBJ2-7; TRBD2 matches 7 bases. CDR1 SGHRS and CDR2 YFSETQ come from the germline V gene. V was pared by 10 bases and J by 1 base, with 8 bases of the junction left unmatched. The CDR3 is made up of 13 amino acids.